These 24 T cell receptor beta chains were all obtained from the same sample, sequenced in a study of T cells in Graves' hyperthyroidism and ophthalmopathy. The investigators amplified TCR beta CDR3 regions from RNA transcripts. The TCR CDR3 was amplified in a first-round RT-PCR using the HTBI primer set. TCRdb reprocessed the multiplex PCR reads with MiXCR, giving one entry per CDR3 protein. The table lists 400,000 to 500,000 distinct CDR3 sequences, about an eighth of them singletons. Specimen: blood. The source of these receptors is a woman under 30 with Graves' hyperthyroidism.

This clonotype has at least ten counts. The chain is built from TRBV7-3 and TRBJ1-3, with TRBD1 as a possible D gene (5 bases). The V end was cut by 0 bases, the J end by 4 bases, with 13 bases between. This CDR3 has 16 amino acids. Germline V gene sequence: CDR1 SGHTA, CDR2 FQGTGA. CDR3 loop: CASSLTSGLAGNTIYF. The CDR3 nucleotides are TGTGCCAGCAGCTTAACGTCGGGGCTGGCAGGAAACACCATATATTTT.

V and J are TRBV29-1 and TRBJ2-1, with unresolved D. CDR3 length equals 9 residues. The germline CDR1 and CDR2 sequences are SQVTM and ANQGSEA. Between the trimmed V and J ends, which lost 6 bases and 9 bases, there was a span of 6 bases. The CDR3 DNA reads TGCAGCGTGAATACTGAGCAGTTCTTC. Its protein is CSVNTEQFF.

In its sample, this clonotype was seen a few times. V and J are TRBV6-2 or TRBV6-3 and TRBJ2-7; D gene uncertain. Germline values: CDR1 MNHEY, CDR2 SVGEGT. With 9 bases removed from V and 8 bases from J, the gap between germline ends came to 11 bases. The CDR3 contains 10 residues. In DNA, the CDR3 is TGTGCCAGGTCCAAGGGAAAGCAGTACGTC. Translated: CARSKGKQYV.

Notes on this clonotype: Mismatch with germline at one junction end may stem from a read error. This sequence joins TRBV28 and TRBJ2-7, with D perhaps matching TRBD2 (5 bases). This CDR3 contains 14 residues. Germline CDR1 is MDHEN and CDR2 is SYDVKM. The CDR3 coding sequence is TGTGCCATCAAAAACGGGCTAGCTATCTACGAGCGGTACTTC. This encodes CAIKNGLAIYERYF.

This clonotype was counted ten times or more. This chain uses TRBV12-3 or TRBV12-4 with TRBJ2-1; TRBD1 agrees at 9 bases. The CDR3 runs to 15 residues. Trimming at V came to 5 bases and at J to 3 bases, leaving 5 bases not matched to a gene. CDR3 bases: TGTGCCAGCAGTATACAGGGGGCCTTCTACAATGAGCAGTTCTTC. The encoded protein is CASSIQGAFYNEQFF.

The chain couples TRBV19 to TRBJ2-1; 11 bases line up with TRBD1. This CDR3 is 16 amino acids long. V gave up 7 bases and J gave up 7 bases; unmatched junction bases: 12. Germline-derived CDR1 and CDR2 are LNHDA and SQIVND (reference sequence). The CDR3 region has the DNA TGTGCCAGTACTCCCGTACGGGACAGGGGGACGAATGAGCAGTTCTTC. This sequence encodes CASTPVRDRGTNEQFF.

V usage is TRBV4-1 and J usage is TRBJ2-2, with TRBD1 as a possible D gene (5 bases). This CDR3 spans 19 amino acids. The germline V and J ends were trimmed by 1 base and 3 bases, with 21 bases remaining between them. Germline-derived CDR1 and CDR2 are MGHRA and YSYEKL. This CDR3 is CASSQGSSKSTVDTGELFF. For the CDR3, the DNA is TGCGCCAGCAGCCAAGGTTCCTCCAAGTCGACAGTTGACACCGGGGAGCTGTTTTTT.

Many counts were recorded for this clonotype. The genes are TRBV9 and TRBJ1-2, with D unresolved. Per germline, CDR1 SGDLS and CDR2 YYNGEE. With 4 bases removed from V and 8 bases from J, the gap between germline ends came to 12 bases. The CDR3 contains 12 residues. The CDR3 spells CASSILAGGYTF. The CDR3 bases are TGTGCCAGCAGCATCCTGGCTGGCGGCTACACCTTC.

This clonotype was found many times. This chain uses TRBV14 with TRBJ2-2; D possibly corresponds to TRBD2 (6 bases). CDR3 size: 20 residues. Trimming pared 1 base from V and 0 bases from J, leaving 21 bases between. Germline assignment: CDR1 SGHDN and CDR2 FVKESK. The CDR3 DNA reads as TGTGCCAGCAGCCAAGCCATGGGGGGTCGAAATCCCTCGAACACCGGGGAGCTGTTTTTT. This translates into CASSQAMGGRNPSNTGELFF.

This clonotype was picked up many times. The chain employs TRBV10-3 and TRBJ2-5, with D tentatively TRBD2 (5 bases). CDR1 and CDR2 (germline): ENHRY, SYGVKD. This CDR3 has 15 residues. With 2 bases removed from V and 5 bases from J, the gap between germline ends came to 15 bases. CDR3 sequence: CAISEVGESQETQYF. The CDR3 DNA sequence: TGTGCCATCAGTGAGGTGGGAGAAAGCCAGGAGACCCAGTACTTC.

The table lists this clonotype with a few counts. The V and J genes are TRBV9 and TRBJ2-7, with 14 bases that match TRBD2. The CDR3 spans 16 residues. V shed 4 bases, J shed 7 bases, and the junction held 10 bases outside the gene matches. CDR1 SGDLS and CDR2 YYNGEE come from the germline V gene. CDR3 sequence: CASSYGGLAGEGEQYF. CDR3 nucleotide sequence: TGTGCCAGCAGCTATGGGGGACTAGCGGGAGAGGGGGAGCAGTACTTC.

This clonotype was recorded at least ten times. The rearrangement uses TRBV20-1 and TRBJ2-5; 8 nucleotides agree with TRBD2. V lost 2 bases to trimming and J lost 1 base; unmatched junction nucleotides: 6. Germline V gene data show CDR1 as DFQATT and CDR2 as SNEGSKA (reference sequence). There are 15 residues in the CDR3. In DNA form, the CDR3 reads TGCAGTGCTAGACATCCTAGCGGGCGCCAAGAGACCCAGTACTTC. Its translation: CSARHPSGRQETQYF.

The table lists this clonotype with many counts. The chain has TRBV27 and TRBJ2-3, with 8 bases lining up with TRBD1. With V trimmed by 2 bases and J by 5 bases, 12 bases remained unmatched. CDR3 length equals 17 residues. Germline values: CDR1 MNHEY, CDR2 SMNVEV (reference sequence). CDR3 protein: CASSLIQVTGGIDTQYF. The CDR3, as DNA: TGTGCCAGCAGTTTAATTCAGGTTACAGGGGGAATAGATACGCAGTATTTT.

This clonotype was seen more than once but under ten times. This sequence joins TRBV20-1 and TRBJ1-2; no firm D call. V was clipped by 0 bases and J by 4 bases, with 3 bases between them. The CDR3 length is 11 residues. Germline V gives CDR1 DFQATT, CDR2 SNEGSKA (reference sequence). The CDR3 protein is CSARDPYGYTF. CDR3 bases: TGCAGTGCTAGAGATCCCTATGGCTACACCTTC.

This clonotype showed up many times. In nucleotides, the CDR3 is TGCGCCAGCAGCTCGCCGGGAGGACTCGACAATGAGCAGTTCTTC. This translates into CASSSPGGLDNEQFF. This rearrangement joins TRBV5-1 to TRBJ2-1, with TRBD2 identical over 7 bases. The CDR3 consists of 15 residues. Germline V gives CDR1 SGHRS, CDR2 YFSETQ. Trimming took 3 bases from V and 5 from J; bases not matched to a gene: 8.

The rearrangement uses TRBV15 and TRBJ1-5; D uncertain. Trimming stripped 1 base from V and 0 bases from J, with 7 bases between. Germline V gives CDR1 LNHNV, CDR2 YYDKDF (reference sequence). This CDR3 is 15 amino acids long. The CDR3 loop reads CATSRGRLSNQPQHF. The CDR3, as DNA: TGTGCCACCAGCAGAGGCAGACTTAGCAATCAGCCCCAGCATTTT.

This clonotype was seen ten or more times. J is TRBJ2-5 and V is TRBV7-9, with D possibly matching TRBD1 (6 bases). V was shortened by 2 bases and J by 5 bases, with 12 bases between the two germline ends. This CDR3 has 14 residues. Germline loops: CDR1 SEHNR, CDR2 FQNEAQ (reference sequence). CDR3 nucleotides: TGTGCCAGCAGCTTAAACGACAGGAGGGAGACCCAGTACTTC. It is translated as CASSLNDRRETQYF.

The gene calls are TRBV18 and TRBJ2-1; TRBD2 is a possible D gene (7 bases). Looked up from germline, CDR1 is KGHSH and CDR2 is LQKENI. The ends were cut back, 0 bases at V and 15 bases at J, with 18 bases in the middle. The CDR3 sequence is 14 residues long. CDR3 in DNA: TGTGCCAGCTCACCACCCGGAAGGGGGAGGGATCCGTTCTTC. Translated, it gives CASSPPGRGRDPFF.

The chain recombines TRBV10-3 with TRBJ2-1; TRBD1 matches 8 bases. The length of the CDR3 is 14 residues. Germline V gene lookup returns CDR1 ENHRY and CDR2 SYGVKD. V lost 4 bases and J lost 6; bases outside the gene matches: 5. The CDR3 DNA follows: TGTGCCATCAGTGGGGGACAGGCTTTCAATGAGCAGTTCTTC. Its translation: CAISGGQAFNEQFF.

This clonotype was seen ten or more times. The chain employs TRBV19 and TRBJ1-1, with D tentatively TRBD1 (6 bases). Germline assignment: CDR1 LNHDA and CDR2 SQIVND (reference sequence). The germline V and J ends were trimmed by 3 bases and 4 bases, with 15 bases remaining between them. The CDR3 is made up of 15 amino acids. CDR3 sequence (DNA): TGTGCCAGTAGTATCGTGGGGGGCGCGGGCACTGAAGCTTTCTTT. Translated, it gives CASSIVGGAGTEAFF.

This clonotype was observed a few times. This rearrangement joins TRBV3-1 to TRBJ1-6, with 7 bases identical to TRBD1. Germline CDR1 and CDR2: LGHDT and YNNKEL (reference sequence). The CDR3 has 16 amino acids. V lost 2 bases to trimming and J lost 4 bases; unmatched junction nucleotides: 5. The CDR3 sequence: CASSQPGQLYNSPLHF. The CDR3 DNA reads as TGTGCCAGCAGCCAACCGGGACAGTTATATAATTCACCCCTCCACTTT.

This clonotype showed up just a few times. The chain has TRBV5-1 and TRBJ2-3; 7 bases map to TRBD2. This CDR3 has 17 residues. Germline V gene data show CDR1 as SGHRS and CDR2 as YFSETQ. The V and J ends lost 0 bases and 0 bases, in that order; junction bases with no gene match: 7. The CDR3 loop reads CASSLATSRPSTDTQYF. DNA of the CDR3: TGCGCCAGCAGCTTGGCGACTAGCAGACCAAGCACAGATACGCAGTATTTT.

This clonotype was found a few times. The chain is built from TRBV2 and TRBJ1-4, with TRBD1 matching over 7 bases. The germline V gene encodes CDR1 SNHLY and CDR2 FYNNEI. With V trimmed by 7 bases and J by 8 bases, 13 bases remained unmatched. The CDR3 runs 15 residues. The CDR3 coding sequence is TGTGCCAGCACCCAGACAGGGACGAAAAAGGAAAAACTGTTTTTT. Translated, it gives CASTQTGTKKEKLFF.

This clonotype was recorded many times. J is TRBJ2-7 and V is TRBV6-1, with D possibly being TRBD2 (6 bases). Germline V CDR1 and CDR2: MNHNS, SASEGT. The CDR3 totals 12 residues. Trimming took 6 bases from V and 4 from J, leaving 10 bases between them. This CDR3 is CASRTGGYEQYF. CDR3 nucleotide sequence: TGTGCCAGCAGAACAGGAGGGTACGAGCAGTACTTC.